The T cell receptor beta chain under discussion was sequenced for a study of blood T cell repertoires in COVID-19. Produced via immunoSEQ multiplex PCR; TCRdb's table is partial and in-frame only. The sample includes 310,000 or so clones, just over 85% of them seen just once. Trimming left V 9 bases short and J 7 bases short, with 16 bases between. The CDR3 sequence is 13 residues long. The germline CDR1 and CDR2 sequences are MRHNA and SNTAGT. This receptor was obtained from a woman aged 18-29 years who had recovered from COVID-19. The V and J genes are TRBV6-4 and TRBJ1-5; possibly TRBD1 for D (6 bases). The sample comprised PBMCs or T cells enriched from blood (not recorded which). The CDR3 nucleotides read TGTGCCAGGAAACAGGGACGGAGACAGCCCCAGCATTTT. This translates into CARKQGRRQPQHF.